A single sample is the source of the 22 T cell receptor beta chains below, sequenced in a study of persistence of HIV-infected CD4 T cells (dated by TCRdb to 2018 to 2020). These receptors are not linked to any known antigen. The immunoSEQ hsTCRB assay version 4, run in survey mode, was used to sequence TCRbeta repertoires from genomic DNA. TCRdb took this table from immuneACCESS and kept in-frame rearrangements with V and J called. Such tables lack part of the clones; where checked against another copy, unresolved V genes explain under half of the gap, and the rest is unexplained. The sample profile shows about 64,000 clones; roughly 77% of them were found once. The ten largest clones represent 1.5% to 2% of the sample. Per the publication, the treatment or condition label means: suppressive antiretroviral therapy. A pool of overlapping HIV-1 Gag 15-mer peptides, at about 1 ug per peptide per mL, was used to stimulate the cells. Memory CD4+ T cells that did not respond, being CD40L-negative, CD69-negative and CD45RO-high, were sorted as memory populations depleted of antigen-responding cells.

The sequencing used CD4+ T cells sorted from PBMCs after approximately 18-hour stimulation, collected from a patient who received antiretroviral therapy. According to the study, the label for this sample's cell subset or site signals: CD40L-CD69- CD45RO-high memory CD4 T cells not responding to Gag peptides. All receptors derive from an adult man with HIV who was CMV-seropositive.

The chain uses TRBV6-5 and TRBJ1-3, with D unclear. The CDR3 runs to 15 residues. The germline CDR1 and CDR2 sequences are MNHEY and SVGAGI. Trimming took 2 bases from V and 0 from J, leaving 8 bases between them. The CDR3 DNA is TGTGCCAGCAGTTACGATGGTGGCTCTGGAAACACCATATATTTT. Translation: CASSYDGGSGNTIYF.

This clone was observed a handful of times. This sample also contains other DNA sequences that code for the same CDR3. This chain joins TRBV5-4 and TRBJ2-2; 8 nucleotides align to TRBD1. This CDR3 region has 15 residues. The germline V gene encodes CDR1 SGHNT and CDR2 YYREEE (reference sequence). With V trimmed by 4 bases and J by 0 bases, 2 bases remained unmatched. DNA for the CDR3: TGTGCCAGCAGCCTGGACAGGGCGAACACCGGGGAGCTGTTTTTT. Protein sequence: CASSLDRANTGELFF.

The rearrangement joins TRBV3-1 (or the pseudogene TRBV3-2) to TRBJ2-2; D is uncertain. Trimming stripped 1 base from V and 5 bases from J, with 11 bases between. Germline CDR1 LGHDT, CDR2 YNNKEL (reference sequence). This CDR3 is 15 amino acids long. CDR3 protein: CASSQASGWTGELFF. CDR3 DNA sequence: TGTGCCAGCAGCCAAGCTAGTGGGTGGACCGGGGAGCTGTTTTTT.

This clone was observed a single time. The chain employs TRBV6-5 and TRBJ1-5; no firm D call. Germline CDR1 and CDR2: MNHEY and SVGAGI. There are 14 residues in the CDR3. Trimming left V 0 bases short and J 9 bases short, with 12 bases between. The DNA of the CDR3 is TGTGCCAGCAGTTACTCGGCAGTGTCTGGGCCCCAGCATTTT. Protein: CASSYSAVSGPQHF.

As regards this clone: The junction shows a germline mismatch at one end, possibly a read error. The V call is TRBV6-2 or TRBV6-3, the J call TRBJ1-2, with 7 bases aligning to TRBD1. The CDR3 sequence is 15 residues long. Looked up from germline, CDR1 is MNHEY and CDR2 is SVGEGT. The CDR3 sequence: CASSYSGQKIYGYTF. The DNA for the CDR3 is TGTGCCAGCAGCTACTCGGGACAGAAGATCTATGGCTACACCTTC.

This clone was counted many times. V is TRBV2 and J is TRBJ1-2; 7 bases fit TRBD1. CDR3 length: 14 amino acids. The ends lost 5 bases at V and 6 bases at J; junction bases unmatched: 9. Germline V CDR1 and CDR2: SNHLY, FYNNEI. CDR3: CASSNRDRSHGYTF. The CDR3 bases are TGTGCCAGCAGTAACAGGGACAGATCACATGGCTACACCTTC.

This clone was seen just once. The V gene is TRBV27, the J gene TRBJ1-6, with D perhaps matching TRBD1 (5 bases). V was clipped by 1 base and J by 8 bases, with 15 bases between them. This CDR3 has 16 amino acids. Per the germline V gene, CDR1 is MNHEY and CDR2 is SMNVEV (reference sequence). The CDR3 DNA follows: TGTGCCAGCAGTTTATTTCGGGGGGATATAGATTCACCCCTCCACTTT. Its translation is CASSLFRGDIDSPLHF.

J is TRBJ2-7 and V is TRBV9; tentatively, D is TRBD1 or TRBD2 (7 bases each). This CDR3 is built from 14 residues. With 4 bases removed from V and 7 bases from J, the gap between germline ends came to 18 bases. CDR1 and CDR2 from the germline V gene are SGDLS and YYNGEE. The CDR3 region is CASSLGGDRGEQYF. In DNA, the CDR3 is TGTGCCAGCAGCCTAGGGGGGGACAGAGGGGAGCAGTACTTC.

This chain uses TRBV7-8 with TRBJ1-5; D perhaps matches TRBD1 (5 bases). CDR3 length: 15 residues. The V end lost 0 bases, the J end lost 7 bases, and 13 bases lay between the germline ends. The germline CDR1 and CDR2 sequences are SGHVS and FQNEAQ. The CDR3: CASSLAAGAGQPQHF. DNA of the CDR3: TGTGCCAGCAGCTTAGCGGCGGGCGCAGGGCAGCCCCAGCATTTT.

The chain carries TRBV18 and TRBJ2-3; TRBD1 matches 7 bases. The V gene end was trimmed by 3 bases and the J gene end by 8 bases; junction bases not matched to a gene: 8. The CDR3 contains 14 residues. Germline V gene sequence: CDR1 KGHSH, CDR2 LQKENI. CDR3 sequence: CASSPDRVQVTQYF. As DNA, the CDR3 is TGTGCCAGCTCACCCGACAGGGTCCAGGTTACGCAGTATTTT.

The CDR3, as DNA: TGTGCCAGCAGTTGGGGGAGTAGCGGGGGGAAGGAGCAGTTCTTC. Translating gives CASSWGSSGGKEQFF. The V call is TRBV27, the J call TRBJ2-1; 10 bases map to TRBD2. The CDR3 runs 15 residues. Trimming at V came to 4 bases and at J to 10 bases, leaving 10 bases not matched to a gene. Germline assignment: CDR1 MNHEY and CDR2 SMNVEV (reference sequence).

The chain carries TRBV18 and TRBJ2-3; the D gene is possibly TRBD2 (5 bases). Trimming took off 5 bases at V and 5 bases at J, with 8 bases between the two ends. The germline gives CDR1 KGHSH, CDR2 LQKENI. The CDR3 extends over 12 amino acids. CDR3 loop: CASSVGEDTQYF. CDR3 nucleotides: TGTGCCAGCTCAGTCGGGGAAGATACGCAGTATTTT.

V and J are TRBV12-5 and TRBJ2-7; TRBD1 agrees at 9 bases. Trimming at V came to 0 bases and at J to 5 bases, leaving 8 bases not matched to a gene. Germline lookup yields CDR1 LGHNT and CDR2 FRNRAP. The CDR3 consists of 16 residues. The CDR3 loop is CASGLVIGQGMDEQYF. As DNA, the CDR3 is TGTGCTAGTGGTTTGGTAATCGGACAGGGGATGGACGAGCAGTACTTC.

The rearrangement joins TRBV18 to TRBJ2-7; TRBD2 matches at 8 bases. CDR1 KGHSH and CDR2 LQKENI come from the germline V gene. The junction had 3 bases not matched to a gene; V was cut back by 0 bases and J by 2 bases. CDR3 size: 15 residues. This CDR3 is CASSPPAAGAYEQYF. The CDR3 DNA is TGTGCCAGCTCACCACCGGCAGCGGGGGCCTACGAGCAGTACTTC.

The chain has TRBV18 and TRBJ2-2; D might be TRBD1 or TRBD2, each matching 5 bases. Germline loops: CDR1 KGHSH, CDR2 LQKENI. Trimming removed 7 bases from V and 6 bases from J, with 21 bases in between. The CDR3 loop spans 16 amino acids. The CDR3 spells CASLRTGPGRAGELFF. CDR3 nucleotide sequence: TGTGCCAGCTTACGAACCGGACCGGGGCGCGCCGGGGAGCTGTTTTTT.

This sequence joins TRBV7-3 and TRBJ2-1; D remains unclear. The V and J ends lost 5 bases and 4 bases respectively, with 9 bases between them. The CDR3 has 13 amino acids. CDR1 and CDR2 from the germline V gene are SGHTA and FQGTGA. The CDR3 sequence: CASSPPGYNEQFF. CDR3 sequence (DNA): TGTGCCAGCAGCCCCCCCGGTTACAATGAGCAGTTCTTC.

The chain recombines TRBV19 with TRBJ1-1, with 8 bases lining up with TRBD1. Trimming cost V 6 bases and J 5 bases; bases outside gene matches: 8. CDR1 and CDR2 (germline): LNHDA, SQIVND (reference sequence). The CDR3 has 14 amino acids. CDR3 DNA: TGTGCCAGTAGACGGACAGGGCCGGATACTGAAGCTTTCTTT. Translating gives CASRRTGPDTEAFF.

The chain couples TRBV4-2 to TRBJ1-2; no clear D gene. Germline CDR1 and CDR2: LGHNA and YNFKEQ. This CDR3 is built from 11 residues. Trimming left V 3 bases short and J 6 bases short, with 5 bases between. CDR3 DNA: TGTGCCAGCAGCCAGAGGAATGGCTACACCTTC. Protein sequence: CASSQRNGYTF.

This rearrangement joins TRBV28 to TRBJ1-5, with 9 bases matching TRBD1. The CDR3 spans 14 residues. Germline CDR1 reads MDHEN; CDR2 reads SYDVKM. The J segment lost 7 bases and the V segment lost 8 bases, leaving 9 bases of the junction unmatched. The CDR3 spells CASSGGQGGQPQHF. CDR3 DNA: TGTGCCAGCTCCGGGGGACAGGGAGGACAGCCCCAGCATTTT.

The V gene is TRBV6-6, the J gene TRBJ1-1; TRBD1 is a possible D gene (5 bases). V was trimmed by 4 bases and J by 5 bases, leaving 14 bases between them. The CDR3 has 14 residues. Germline V gene lookup returns CDR1 MNHNY and CDR2 SVGAGI (reference sequence). DNA of the CDR3: TGTGCCAGCAGTTTAGCGGGGGAGGGAACTGAAGCTTTCTTT. This translates into CASSLAGEGTEAFF.

This chain connects TRBV5-1 to TRBJ1-4; TRBD1 agrees at 8 bases. The CDR3 has 14 amino acids. Germline-derived CDR1 and CDR2 are SGHRS and YFSETQ. Trimming removed 3 bases from V and 5 bases from J; junction bases left unmatched: 3. Here the CDR3 reads CASSWTGRNEKLFF. In nucleotides, the CDR3 is TGCGCCAGCAGCTGGACAGGGCGGAATGAAAAACTGTTTTTT.

CDR3 nucleotides: TGTGCCATCAGCCGGTCGGGGGCGACCTACGAGCAGTACTTC. It is translated as CAISRSGATYEQYF. The chain employs TRBV10-3 and TRBJ2-7; perhaps D is TRBD1 or TRBD2 (6 bases each). The V and J ends lost 6 bases and 2 bases respectively, with 14 bases between them. The CDR3 is 14 residues long. Germline CDR1 reads ENHRY; CDR2 reads SYGVKD.